Presented here are 27 T cell receptor beta chains from one specimen sequenced in a study of T cell responses to AZD1222 COVID-19 vaccine. Some clones are missing from TCRdb's copy, which holds only in-frame ones; the method was immunoSEQ multiplex PCR. This sample has approximately 130,000 clones; roughly nine tenths occur once, and the top ten carry roughly 8.9%. Here the sequenced sample was peripheral blood, taken 28 days after the second AZD1222 dose. These receptors were taken from an adult who received the AZD1222 COVID-19 vaccine.

The table lists this clone with a few counts. The V and J genes are TRBV9 and TRBJ2-6; no reliable D call. The germline V and J ends were trimmed by 4 bases and 0 bases, with 20 bases remaining between them. The CDR3 is made up of 19 amino acids. Germline assignment: CDR1 SGDLS and CDR2 YYNGEE. CDR3: CASSLIPHLLRSGANVLTF. Written as DNA, the CDR3 is TGTGCCAGCAGCCTAATCCCCCACTTGCTCCGCTCTGGGGCCAACGTCCTGACTTTC. Looking up the rest from reference TRBV9 and TRBJ2-6 gives the full variable domain: DSGVTQTPKHLITATGQRVTLRCSPRSGDLSVYWYQQSLDQGLQFLIQYYNGEERAKGNILERFSAQQFPDLHSELNLSSLELGDSALYFCASSLIPHLLRSGANVLTFGAGSRLTVL.

The V gene is TRBV9, the J gene TRBJ2-3, with D unclear. CDR1 SGDLS and CDR2 YYNGEE come from the germline V gene. This CDR3 comprises 14 residues. The V end lost 0 bases, the J end lost 0 bases, and 5 bases lay between the germline ends. The CDR3 is CASSVVGSTDTQYF. The CDR3 DNA follows: TGTGCCAGCAGCGTAGTTGGCAGCACAGATACGCAGTATTTT. Full variable domain (missing parts from reference TRBV9 and TRBJ2-3): DSGVTQTPKHLITATGQRVTLRCSPRSGDLSVYWYQQSLDQGLQFLIQYYNGEERAKGNILERFSAQQFPDLHSELNLSSLELGDSALYFCASSVVGSTDTQYFGPGTRLTVL.

This clone was seen once. The J gene is TRBJ2-3, the V gene TRBV5-1, with 13 positions matching TRBD2. Trimming cost V 4 bases and J 0 bases; bases outside gene matches: 8. The V gene's germline CDR1 is SGHRS and CDR2 YFSETQ. The length of the CDR3 is 18 residues. CDR3 in amino acids: CASSHTSGGAPSTDTQYF. CDR3 sequence (DNA): TGCGCCAGCAGCCATACTAGCGGGGGGGCCCCTAGCACAGATACGCAGTATTTT.

The chain carries TRBV20-1 and TRBJ1-2; D call uncertain. The CDR3 loop spans 11 amino acids. V lost 8 bases to trimming and J lost 0 bases, with 7 bases between them. Looked up from germline, CDR1 is DFQATT and CDR2 is SNEGSKA (reference sequence). CDR3 residues: CSLWANYGYTF. DNA of the CDR3: TGCAGTCTCTGGGCTAACTATGGCTACACCTTC.

This chain links TRBV19 with TRBJ1-2; D ambiguous. Between the trimmed V and J ends, which lost 5 bases and 8 bases, there was a span of 12 bases. The CDR3 extends over 12 amino acids. The germline gives CDR1 LNHDA, CDR2 SQIVND (reference sequence). The CDR3 bases are TGTGCCAGTAGTCTCGAGTTCGGGGGCTACACCTTC. Translation: CASSLEFGGYTF.

The rearrangement links TRBV2 to TRBJ2-3; 8 nucleotides match TRBD2. The CDR3 has 14 residues. Trimming removed 4 bases from V and 3 bases from J; junction bases left unmatched: 3. CDR1 and CDR2 (germline): SNHLY, FYNNEI. CDR3 sequence: CASSAGTRTDTQYF. DNA for the CDR3: TGTGCCAGCAGTGCCGGGACTAGGACAGATACGCAGTATTTT.

J is TRBJ1-5 and V is TRBV7-8, with a weak D call TRBD1 (5 bases). The germline CDR1 and CDR2 sequences are SGHVS and FQNEAQ. CDR3 length: 15 residues. Trimming shortened V by 5 bases and J by 2 bases, and 13 bases separated the two germline ends. CDR3 DNA: TGTGCCAGCAGCCGTGACAGTATTGGCAATCAGCCCCAGCATTTT. Translated, it gives CASSRDSIGNQPQHF.

The rearrangement links TRBV7-9 to TRBJ2-2, with D perhaps being TRBD1 or TRBD2 (5 bases each). Trimming left V 1 base short and J 5 bases short, with 11 bases between. Germline V gives CDR1 SEHNR, CDR2 FQNEAQ (reference sequence). The CDR3 is 15 residues long. Here the CDR3 reads CASSLGSGSTGELFF. The CDR3 nucleotides read TGTGCCAGCAGCTTAGGGTCAGGGAGTACCGGGGAGCTGTTTTTT.

This clone was seen a handful of times. The CDR3 nucleotides are TGTGCCAGTAATCAGTTTAACTATGGCTACACCTTC. Its translation: CASNQFNYGYTF. The chain has TRBV19 and TRBJ1-2; no reliable D call. Germline CDR1 reads LNHDA; CDR2 reads SQIVND (reference sequence). This CDR3 comprises 12 residues. The V gene lost 7 bases and the J gene lost 1 base, with 7 bases spanning the gap.

The rearrangement uses TRBV7-9 and TRBJ1-4; 7 nucleotides align to TRBD1. The J segment lost 5 bases and the V segment lost 5 bases, leaving 5 bases of the junction unmatched. This CDR3 spans 14 amino acids. In germline, CDR1 is SEHNR, CDR2 FQNEAQ (reference sequence). For the CDR3, the DNA is TGTGCCAGCAGCAACAGGGGAGGGAATGAAAAACTGTTTTTT. Translation gives CASSNRGGNEKLFF.

This clone occurred a few times. V usage is TRBV9 and J usage is TRBJ2-1; 9 bases align to TRBD2. The CDR3 contains 19 residues. From germline, CDR1 is SGDLS and CDR2 YYNGEE. The V and J ends lost 4 bases and 7 bases, in that order; junction bases with no gene match: 21. This chain's CDR3 is CASSPPWGASGTHHNEQFF. The CDR3 coding sequence is TGTGCCAGCAGCCCCCCCTGGGGGGCTAGCGGGACCCACCATAATGAGCAGTTCTTC.

V is TRBV27 and J is TRBJ2-1; a possible D gene is TRBD2 (5 bases). V was trimmed by 6 bases and J by 6 bases, leaving 15 bases between them. The CDR3 is 14 residues long. Germline CDR1 reads MNHEY; CDR2 reads SMNVEV (reference sequence). In DNA form, the CDR3 reads TGTGCCAGCAGCCCTACCGGGATTTCCAATGAGCAGTTCTTC. It encodes CASSPTGISNEQFF.

The chain uses TRBV3-1 (or the pseudogene TRBV3-2) and TRBJ1-2; D is perhaps TRBD1 (6 bases). The germline gives CDR1 LGHDT, CDR2 YNNKEL (reference sequence). The CDR3 is made up of 14 amino acids. Trimming shortened V by 4 bases and J by 2 bases, and 11 bases separated the two germline ends. CDR3 in DNA: TGTGCCAGCAGCCGGACAGTAAACAACTATGGCTACACCTTC. Translating gives CASSRTVNNYGYTF.

The chain is built from TRBV5-6 and TRBJ2-3, with TRBD2 matching 12 bases. The length of the CDR3 is 14 residues. Losses at the gene ends were 2 bases for V and 10 bases for J; bases not matched to a gene: 5. Germline loops: CDR1 SGHDT, CDR2 YYEEEE. The CDR3 DNA reads TGTGCCAGCAGCTTAGGGACTAGCGGGCTAGCGCAGTATTTT. Translated: CASSLGTSGLAQYF.

This chain links TRBV18 with TRBJ2-1; D ambiguous. With 5 bases removed from V and 3 bases from J, the gap between germline ends came to 11 bases. This CDR3 is built from 14 residues. The germline CDR1 and CDR2 sequences are KGHSH and LQKENI. The CDR3 loop is CASSTLESYNEQFF. CDR3 coding DNA: TGTGCCAGCTCAACCCTGGAAAGCTACAATGAGCAGTTCTTC.

The CDR3, as DNA: TGTGCCTGGAGTGTAGGGGCCTATGGCTACACCTTC. It encodes CAWSVGAYGYTF. The J gene is TRBJ1-2, the V gene TRBV30, with a possible D match to TRBD1 (5 bases). Germline CDR1 is GTSNPN and CDR2 is SVGIG (reference sequence). V was shortened by 0 bases and J by 4 bases, with 6 bases between the two germline ends. The CDR3 loop spans 12 amino acids.

The V gene is TRBV18, the J gene TRBJ1-1, with 9 bases that match TRBD1. CDR3 length equals 13 residues. Trimming cost V 8 bases and J 4 bases; bases outside gene matches: 5. Per the germline V gene, CDR1 is KGHSH and CDR2 is LQKENI. The CDR3 coding sequence is TGTGCCAGCCGACAGGGGGTGGGCACTGAAGCTTTCTTT. Protein product: CASRQGVGTEAFF.

CDR3 bases: TGTGCCAGCAGACCTACAGGGGCGGCAGGAAACACCATATATTTT. The encoded protein is CASRPTGAAGNTIYF. The chain couples TRBV27 to TRBJ1-3, with 7 bases matching TRBD1. From germline, CDR1 is MNHEY and CDR2 SMNVEV (reference sequence). The CDR3 loop spans 15 amino acids. J was trimmed by 4 bases and V by 6 bases; bases with no gene match: 9.

The genes are TRBV19 and TRBJ2-3; 7 nucleotides align to TRBD2. This CDR3 is 12 amino acids long. Trimming cost V 9 bases and J 7 bases; bases outside gene matches: 7. Germline V CDR1 and CDR2: LNHDA, SQIVND (reference sequence). The CDR3 sequence is CARPWDYYTQYF. CDR3 nucleotide sequence: TGTGCCAGACCTTGGGACTACTATACGCAGTATTTT. Together with reference TRBV19 and TRBJ2-3, the CDR3 gives the full variable domain: DGGITQSPKYLFRKEGQNVTLSCEQNLNHDAMYWYRQDPGQGLRLIYYSQIVNDFQKGDIAEGYSVSREKKESFPLTVTSAQKNPTAFYLCARPWDYYTQYFGPGTRLTVL.

This chain joins TRBV19 and TRBJ2-6, with no clear D. This CDR3 is 15 amino acids long. The germline V and J ends were trimmed by 3 bases and 2 bases, with 8 bases remaining between them. Per the germline V gene, CDR1 is LNHDA and CDR2 is SQIVND (reference sequence). The CDR3: CASSMGNTGANVLTF. CDR3 nucleotides: TGTGCCAGTAGTATGGGGAACACTGGGGCCAACGTCCTGACTTTC.

This chain uses TRBV18 with TRBJ2-5, with unresolved D. Germline CDR1 is KGHSH and CDR2 is LQKENI. The CDR3 length is 13 residues. The V gene lost 6 bases and the J gene lost 0 bases, with 8 bases spanning the gap. The CDR3 is CASSLGYQETQYF. The CDR3 DNA follows: TGTGCCAGCTCTCTAGGTTACCAAGAGACCCAGTACTTC.

The J gene is TRBJ1-2, the V gene TRBV6-5, with 7 nucleotides matching TRBD1. CDR3 length: 13 amino acids. V shed 5 bases, J shed 3 bases, and the junction held 3 bases outside the gene matches. CDR1 MNHEY and CDR2 SVGAGI come from the germline V gene. In DNA, the CDR3 is TGTGCCAGCAGTACGGGGACAGACTATGGCTACACCTTC. It encodes CASSTGTDYGYTF.

This chain connects TRBV4-3 to TRBJ2-1; D not resolved. From germline, CDR1 is LGHNA and CDR2 YSLEER. The CDR3 extends over 14 amino acids. Between the trimmed V and J ends, which lost 0 bases and 7 bases, there was a span of 10 bases. The CDR3 sequence: CASSQDPEVNEQFF. In DNA form, the CDR3 reads TGCGCCAGCAGCCAAGATCCAGAAGTAAATGAGCAGTTCTTC.

The V gene is TRBV7-3, the J gene TRBJ1-2, with D possibly TRBD1 on 6 matching bases. Germline CDR1 reads SGHTA; CDR2 reads FQGTGA. The length of the CDR3 is 16 residues. Trimming pared 5 bases from V and 5 bases from J, leaving 21 bases between. CDR3: CASSVPGREGGYGYTF. CDR3 coding DNA: TGTGCCAGCAGCGTCCCGGGCAGGGAAGGGGGGTATGGCTACACCTTC.

The chain links TRBV5-8 to TRBJ2-5; possibly TRBD2 for D (6 bases). The germline V gene encodes CDR1 SGHTS and CDR2 YDEGEE. The CDR3 runs 14 residues. V was cut by 3 bases and J by 5 bases, with 14 bases left in between. In nucleotides, the CDR3 is TGTGCCAGCAGCTCCCGCTGGGCGGGGGAGACCCAGTACTTC. It yields the protein CASSSRWAGETQYF. The variable domain in full, with the rest retrieved from reference TRBV5-8 and TRBJ2-5, is EAGVTQSPTHLIKTRGQQATLRCSPISGHTSVYWYQQALGLGLQFLLWYDEGEERNRGNFPPRFSGRQFPNYSSELNVNALELEDSALYLCASSSRWAGETQYFGPGTRLLVL.

The chain combines TRBV5-5 with TRBJ1-6; TRBD1 aligns across 7 bases. V lost 3 bases and J lost 14; bases outside the gene matches: 17. The length of the CDR3 is 16 residues. Germline V CDR1 and CDR2: SGHKS, YYEKEE (reference sequence). CDR3 in amino acids: CASSSSPAETGPSLHF. The DNA for the CDR3 is TGTGCCAGCAGCTCGTCCCCCGCCGAGACAGGGCCATCCCTCCACTTT.

The rearrangement uses TRBV9 and TRBJ1-2; D remains ambiguous. This CDR3 is 13 amino acids long. CDR1 is SGDLS and CDR2 is YYNGEE in the germline V gene. V was cut by 6 bases and J by 5 bases, with 14 bases left in between. CDR3 in amino acids: CASTLEEEYGYTF. CDR3 coding DNA: TGTGCCAGCACCCTTGAGGAAGAATATGGCTACACCTTC.